A selection of T cell receptor beta chains follows, all from one sample in a study of shared clonotypes between healthy human individuals. Assay used: immunoSEQ multiplex PCR; TCRdb lists only in-frame clones, some missing. The table includes about 690,000 clones, less than 95% detected once. The specimen was memory CD8+ T cells from PBMCs. Every receptor here comes from a man aged 18 to 30 in good health. Some clones in this sample may be carry-over from other donors' samples. CDR3s include the opening cysteine and the closing phenylalanine or tryptophan. A D gene is named only where the DNA matches it firmly. Clone size, where shown, is once, few, many, or a class for clones that have expanded.

NA TRBJ1-1 TRBV7-8 16 NA CASSLGSGFMNTEAFF TGTGCCAGCAGCTTAGGGTCAGGGTTCATGAACACTGAAGCTTTCTTT
NA TRBJ1-5 TRBV6-6 14 NA CASSLKVINQPQHF TGTGCCAGCAGTTTAAAGGTAATCAATCAGCCCCAGCATTTT
TRBD1 TRBJ2-7 TRBV11-2 15 NA CASSLAAGGSYEQYF TGTGCCAGCAGCTTAGCTGCAGGGGGCTCCTACGAGCAGTACTTC
TRBD1 TRBJ1-2 TRBV19 15 NA CASLGQGFANYGYTF TGTGCCAGTCTAGGACAGGGCTTCGCTAACTATGGCTACACCTTC
NA TRBJ2-3 TRBV27 17 NA CASSLLRGAANTDTQYF TGTGCCAGCAGTTTACTTCGTGGGGCAGCAAACACAGATACGCAGTATTTT
NA TRBJ2-3 TRBV27 13 NA CASSLFSTDTQYF TGTGCCAGCAGTTTATTCAGCACAGATACGCAGTATTTT
TRBD1 TRBJ2-1 TRBV9 14 NA CASSGGQLINEQFF TGTGCCAGCAGCGGGGGACAGTTAATTAATGAGCAGTTCTTC
TRBD2 TRBJ2-2 TRBV27 18 NA CASSSQLAGGPESGELFF TGTGCCAGCAGTTCCCAACTAGCGGGAGGGCCCGAGAGCGGGGAGCTGTTTTTT
NA TRBJ2-1 TRBV28 12 few CASSLGDNEQFF TGTGCCAGCAGTTTAGGGGACAATGAGCAGTTCTTC
TRBD2 TRBJ2-1 TRBV10-3 13 NA CATRTSSYNEQFF TGTGCCACGCGGACTAGCTCCTACAATGAGCAGTTCTTC
NA TRBJ2-3 TRBV7-6 15 NA CASSQSVVGADTQYF TGTGCCAGCAGCCAATCGGTTGTGGGGGCAGATACGCAGTATTTT
NA TRBJ1-2 TRBV9 15 NA CASSVSGAPNYGYTF TGTGCCAGCAGCGTCAGCGGCGCCCCTAACTATGGCTACACCTTC
NA TRBJ2-5 TRBV28 13 NA CASSFFEKETQYF TGTGCCAGCAGTTTCTTTGAGAAAGAGACCCAGTACTTC
TRBD2 TRBJ2-1 TRBV6-5 15 NA CASSYSSGTGGEQFF TGTGCCAGCAGTTACTCCAGCGGCACGGGGGGTGAGCAGTTCTTC
NA TRBJ2-2 TRBV4-1 14 few CASSPGVDTGELFF TGCGCCAGCAGCCCTGGGGTGGACACCGGGGAGCTGTTTTTT
NA TRBJ2-2 TRBV14 17 NA CASSHSVRAKYTGELFF TGTGCCAGCAGCCATTCTGTGAGGGCGAAGTACACCGGGGAGCTGTTTTTT
NA TRBJ2-7 TRBV11-2 15 NA CASSQMQGEYYEQYF TGTGCCAGCAGCCAAATGCAGGGCGAATACTACGAGCAGTACTTC
TRBD1 TRBJ2-1 TRBV2 14 NA CASSGGQGSNEQFF TGTGCCAGCAGCGGCGGACAGGGTAGCAATGAGCAGTTCTTC
NA TRBJ1-5 TRBV28 15 NA CASRGTRARNQPQHF TGTGCCAGCAGAGGGACAAGGGCTCGCAATCAGCCCCAGCATTTT
NA TRBJ1-1 TRBV7-9 15 few CASSLARQANTEAFF TGTGCCAGCAGCTTAGCTCGACAGGCGAACACTGAAGCTTTCTTT
TRBD1 TRBJ1-2 TRBV6-5 14 NA CASSVSTGHYGYTF TGTGCCAGCAGTGTTTCGACAGGGCATTATGGCTACACCTTC
NA TRBJ1-5 TRBV21-1 16 NA CASSTRVGGGNQPQHF NA
NA TRBJ1-1 TRBV27 16 NA CASSPSSTGRDTEAFF TGTGCCAGCAGTCCCTCCTCTACTGGTCGGGACACTGAAGCTTTCTTT
NA TRBJ2-2 TRBV11-2 16 NA CASSLGYDPNTGELFF TGTGCCAGCAGCCTGGGCTATGATCCGAACACCGGGGAGCTGTTTTTT
NA TRBJ1-4 TRBV6-5 13 NA CASSLRVGEKLFF TGTGCCAGCAGTTTGAGGGTTGGGGAAAAACTGTTTTTT
TRBD2 TRBJ2-2 TRBV28 16 NA CASSLYSLAGPGELFF TGTGCCAGCAGTTTATATAGCCTAGCGGGACCCGGGGAGCTGTTTTTT
NA TRBJ2-3 TRBV6-1 17 NA CASSGEPALSFTDTQYF TGTGCCAGCAGTGGAGAGCCTGCCCTAAGCTTCACAGATACGCAGTATTTT
NA TRBJ2-7 TRBV10-3 12 NA CATMTASYEQYF TGTGCCACCATGACAGCGTCCTACGAGCAGTACTTC
NA TRBJ1-1 TRBV2 13 NA CATHRPMNTEAFF TGTGCCACCCACAGGCCAATGAACACTGAAGCTTTCTTT
NA TRBJ2-7 TRBV4-1 14 NA CASSQVAGISEQYF TGCGCCAGCAGCCAAGTTGCGGGAATTAGCGAGCAGTACTTC
TRBD1 TRBJ1-1 TRBV27 14 NA CASSSKGGRTEAFF TGTGCCAGCAGTTCAAAAGGGGGCCGTACTGAAGCTTTCTTC
NA TRBJ1-5 TRBV15 16 NA CATSRGYGGGNQPQHF TGTGCCACCAGCAGGGGCTATGGGGGCGGCAATCAGCCCCAGCATTTT
TRBD1 TRBJ1-4 TRBV13 18 NA CASSLYRQLDRPGEKLFF TGTGCCAGCAGTCTCTACCGACAGCTGGACAGGCCGGGTGAAAAACTGTTTTTT